This TCR beta chain was captured in a study of CD4+ T cells in melanoma. Findings of the study overall: A reported correlation linked neoantigen-specific CD4+ T cells to CD8+, macrophage and B cell function.

Trimming cost V 5 bases and J 8 bases; bases outside gene matches: 5. There are 13 residues in the CDR3. Germline CDR1 ENHRY, CDR2 SYGVKD. With regard to this clone: Its target is not known.

Sequencing was performed with immunoSEQ multiplex PCR; in TCRdb, only in-frame clones are kept and a portion is missing. In the table there are around 130,000 clones, approximately 91% of which are singletons. This chain joins TRBV10-3 and TRBJ1-2; TRBD1 agrees at 10 bases. The TCR originated in a human donor with melanoma. The CDR3 DNA sequence: TGTGCCATCAGTCCGGGACAGGGGAGCGGCTACACCTTC. Its translation: CAISPGQGSGYTF.